This is a list of T cell receptor beta chains from one sample in a study of T cells expressing NK-cell markers. Reprocessing the 5' RACE reads, TCRdb reports a single entry for every CDR3 protein and omits DNA. This listing includes 400,000 to 550,000 distinct CDR3 sequences. Sequenced input: blood T cells: a sorted CD56 or NKG2C T cell subset, CD4+ or CD8+ T cells, or bulk PBMC T cells (not recorded which). These receptors originate from a woman aged 18 to 75 in good health. The CDR3 runs from the conserved cysteine through the conserved F or W.

v_gene	j_gene	CDR3aa
TRBV7-2	TRBJ2-3	CASTPRTGSTDTQYF
TRBV30	TRBJ1-2	CAWNGEGGYGYTF
TRBV12-3/TRBV12-4	TRBJ1-2	CASTHTKTGAYGYTF
TRBV29-1	TRBJ1-1	CSVKLGSYEAFF
TRBV7-2	TRBJ1-1	CASGRSGGNTEAFF
TRBV25-1	TRBJ2-3	CASSVIAGGQADTQYF
TRBV5-1	TRBJ2-3	CASSYNSDTQYF
TRBV29-1	TRBJ1-5	CSVSRGSNQPQHF
TRBV20-1	TRBJ2-7	CSARSDTSGSYEQYF
TRBV29-1	TRBJ1-1	CSVEVGETEAFF
TRBV4-1	TRBJ2-1	CASSQTGGIYNEQFF
TRBV14	TRBJ2-7	CASTYGQGDEQYF
TRBV7-3	TRBJ2-1	CASRVSGRVSYNEQFF
TRBV7-2	TRBJ2-7	CASNLGAQGFYEQYF
TRBV10-3	TRBJ2-1	CASSWGESYNEQFF
TRBV6-2/TRBV6-3	TRBJ2-3	CASSYSPRGPLDTQYF
TRBV2	TRBJ1-1	CAPGRPQPRNTEAFF
TRBV7-3	TRBJ2-2	CASSFGRERSPGELFF
TRBV21-1	TRBJ1-6	CASSKELGRGPGSPLHF
TRBV5-4	TRBJ1-1	CASSPRLGLLGGAFF
TRBV12-3/TRBV12-4	TRBJ1-1	CASTSLGQNLAFF
TRBV20-1	TRBJ2-3	CSAARTGTDTQYF
TRBV7-8	TRBJ2-1	CASSTQTSFYNEQFF
TRBV7-9	TRBJ2-1	CASSATGGAYNEQFF
TRBV18	TRBJ2-6	CASSRDYSGANVLTF
TRBV4-3	TRBJ2-7	CASSQVALQEDEQYF
TRBV12-3/TRBV12-4	TRBJ1-1	CASSQIGGTEAFF
TRBV5-6	TRBJ1-3	CASLHRDTIYF
TRBV5-1	TRBJ2-1	CASSFGSQPTYNEQFF
TRBV5-6	TRBJ2-7	CASSFPWTSGSYEQYF
TRBV11-2	TRBJ1-4	CASSLVGNLREKLFF
TRBV19	TRBJ2-7	CASSWTGGIYSEQYF
TRBV25-1	TRBJ1-2	CASSEIEGAYYGYTF
TRBV7-9	TRBJ1-1	CASSLVGGKTEAFF
TRBV29-1	TRBJ1-2	CSVGTGNYGYTF
TRBV28	TRBJ1-3	CASSLGGLPNTIYF
TRBV28	TRBJ1-1	CASGQGPTEAFF
TRBV10-3	TRBJ2-2	CAISESADRALGGELFF
TRBV7-9	TRBJ1-1	CASSSPLLGSGTEAFF